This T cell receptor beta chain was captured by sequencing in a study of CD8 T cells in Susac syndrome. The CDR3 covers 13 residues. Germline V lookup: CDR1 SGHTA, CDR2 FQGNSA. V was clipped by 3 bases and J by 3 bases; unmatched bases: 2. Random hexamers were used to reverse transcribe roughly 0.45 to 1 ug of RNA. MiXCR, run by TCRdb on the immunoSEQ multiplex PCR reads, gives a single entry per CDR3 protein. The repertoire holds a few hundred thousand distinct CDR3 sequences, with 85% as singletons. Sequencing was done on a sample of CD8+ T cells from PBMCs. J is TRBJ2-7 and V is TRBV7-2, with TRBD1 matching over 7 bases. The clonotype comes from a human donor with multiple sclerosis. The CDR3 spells CASSFWDSYEQYF. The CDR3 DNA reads TGTGCCAGCAGCTTCTGGGACAGCTACGAGCAGTACTTC.